This TCR beta chain originates from a study of T cell responses to AZD1222 COVID-19 vaccine. Germline lookup yields CDR1 MNHNS and CDR2 SASEGT. Trimming removed 2 bases from V and 1 base from J, with 20 bases in between. This CDR3 contains 18 residues. The method was immunoSEQ multiplex PCR; TCRdb's version includes in-frame clones alone and lacks a portion of them. The sample has about 100,000 clones, under 95% seen once. The sample consisted of peripheral blood, taken on day 0 of AZD1222 vaccination. The sequence was collected from an adult in good health. V gene TRBV6-1 combines with J gene TRBJ1-1, with D tentatively TRBD1 (6 bases). The CDR3 reads CASSERGWGNSPNTEAFF. CDR3 in DNA: TGTGCCAGCAGTGAAAGGGGGTGGGGGAACTCACCGAACACTGAAGCTTTCTTT.